These 12 T cell receptor beta chains originate from one sample sequenced in a study of early T cells in non-severe SARS-CoV-2 infection. TCRdb processed the 5' RACE reads anew with MiXCR; each CDR3 protein has one entry. The table includes tens of thousands of distinct CDR3 sequences, about 6% detected once. The source material was whole blood. The source is an adult who was a healthcare worker with PCR-confirmed SARS-CoV-2 infection or an uninfected control (not recorded which).

This chain links TRBV19 with TRBJ2-7; D is possibly TRBD1 or TRBD2 (5 bases each). Trimming pared 11 bases from V and 0 bases from J, leaving 11 bases between. The CDR3 is 12 residues long. Per the germline V gene, CDR1 is LNHDA and CDR2 is SQIVND (reference sequence). DNA of the CDR3: TGTGCCTCGGCAGGGAGCTCCTACGAGCAGTACTTC. As protein: CASAGSSYEQYF.

The rearrangement joins TRBV28 to TRBJ2-1; TRBD2 matches 12 bases. The trim removed 7 bases at V and 12 bases at J, leaving 10 bases unmatched. Germline loops: CDR1 MDHEN, CDR2 SYDVKM. The CDR3 is made up of 14 amino acids. Here the CDR3 DNA reads TGTGCCAGCACCCCAGGACTAGCGGGGATAGGGCAGTTCTTC. It encodes CASTPGLAGIGQFF. Variable domain in full (rest from reference TRBV28 and TRBJ2-1): DVKVTQSSRYLVKRTGEKVFLECVQDMDHENMFWYRQDPGLGLRLIYFSYDVKMKEKGDIPEGYSVSREKKERFSLILESASTNQTSMYLCASTPGLAGIGQFFGPGTRLTVL.

The sample holds a few counts of this clonotype. The chain recombines TRBV5-5 with TRBJ1-1, with no clear D. The CDR3 runs to 14 residues. V lost 2 bases, J lost 6 bases, and 14 bases lay in between. Germline V gene sequence: CDR1 SGHKS, CDR2 YYEKEE (reference sequence). The CDR3 reads CASSFQAAWSEAFF. DNA for the CDR3: TGTGCCAGCAGCTTCCAAGCGGCGTGGTCTGAAGCTTTCTTT. Looking up the rest from reference TRBV5-5 and TRBJ1-1 gives the full variable domain: DAGVTQSPTHLIKTRGQQVTLRCSPISGHKSVSWYQQVLGQGPQFIFQYYEKEERGRGNFPDRFSARQFPNYSSELNVNALLLGDSALYLCASSFQAAWSEAFFGQGTRLTVV.

The rearrangement links TRBV7-3 to TRBJ2-2; D is undetermined. The CDR3 spans 14 residues. Germline V CDR1 and CDR2: SGHTA, FQGTGA. V gave up 6 bases and J gave up 7 bases, with 15 bases separating them. The CDR3 nucleotides read TGTGCCAGCAGAATGTATTACGACGGCGGGGAGCTGTTTTTT. Its protein product is CASRMYYDGGELFF.

This clonotype was observed at least ten times. The gene calls are TRBV5-3 and TRBJ2-5; 7 bases align to TRBD1. TRBV5-3 is filed as an ORF, its function uncertain. The CDR3 is 13 amino acids. Unmatched junction bases numbered 2, after V lost 3 bases and J lost 3 bases. The CDR3 bases are TGTGCCAGAAGCTCCACAGGGGAAGAGACCCAGTACTTC. Protein sequence: CARSSTGEETQYF.

This clonotype was recorded at least ten times. This chain connects TRBV6-1 to TRBJ1-1; D gene uncertain. CDR1 MNHNS and CDR2 SASEGT come from the germline V gene. Trimming left V 3 bases short and J 3 bases short, with 11 bases between. The CDR3 runs to 14 residues. CDR3 amino acids: CASSDGVGHTEAFF. For the CDR3, the DNA is TGTGCCAGCAGTGACGGAGTAGGGCACACTGAAGCTTTCTTT.

This clonotype was counted between two and nine times. Here the CDR3 reads CASSVTSPGYF. DNA for the CDR3: TGTGCCAGCAGTGTCACTAGCCCGGGGTACTTC. The rearrangement links TRBV2 to TRBJ2-7; maybe TRBD2 (6 bases). Germline loops: CDR1 SNHLY, CDR2 FYNNEI. The CDR3 consists of 11 residues. V gave up 4 bases and J gave up 12 bases, with 13 bases separating them.

This clonotype has a count of ten or more. This chain uses TRBV29-1 with TRBJ2-5; 10 bases fit TRBD2. V lost 6 bases and J lost 5; bases outside the gene matches: 9. Germline CDR1 SQVTM, CDR2 ANQGSEA. The CDR3 length is 14 residues. The CDR3 loop reads CSVVLAGAGETQYF. The DNA of the CDR3 is TGCAGCGTGGTTCTAGCGGGAGCGGGTGAGACCCAGTACTTC.

This clonotype was observed many times. The chain joins TRBV6-2 or TRBV6-3 to TRBJ1-1; D is unresolved. Germline values: CDR1 MNHEY, CDR2 SVGEGT. Trimming cost V 2 bases and J 1 base, with 5 bases left between them. CDR3 length: 13 residues. Written as DNA, the CDR3 is TGTGCCAGCAGTTACCTAGGGAACACTGAAGCTTTCTTT. Translating gives CASSYLGNTEAFF.

This clonotype has at least ten counts. The chain is built from TRBV20-1 and TRBJ2-3, with 11 bases matching TRBD2. Germline V CDR1 and CDR2: DFQATT, SNEGSKA (reference sequence). This CDR3 is built from 15 residues. J gave up 3 bases and V 0 bases, and 2 bases lay outside the gene matches. This CDR3 is CSARDPSGGTDTQYF. The CDR3 coding sequence is TGCAGTGCTAGAGACCCTAGCGGGGGGACAGATACGCAGTATTTT.

This clonotype was observed at least ten times. V is TRBV12-3 or TRBV12-4 and J is TRBJ2-1; 7 bases are shared with TRBD2. V trimming: 6 bases; J trimming: 0 bases; junction bases outside the gene matches: 8. This CDR3 is built from 16 residues. CDR3 sequence reads: CASRPSSGSSYNEQFF. CDR3 DNA: TGTGCCAGCAGACCTTCTAGCGGAAGCTCCTACAATGAGCAGTTCTTC.

This clonotype was seen many times. This sequence joins TRBV20-1 and TRBJ1-2; D call uncertain. Germline V gives CDR1 DFQATT, CDR2 SNEGSKA (reference sequence). The CDR3 has 12 residues. V lost 3 bases to trimming and J lost 5 bases, with 10 bases between them. CDR3 residues: CSAREDWYGYTF. The DNA of the CDR3 is TGCAGTGCTAGGGAGGATTGGTATGGCTACACCTTC.